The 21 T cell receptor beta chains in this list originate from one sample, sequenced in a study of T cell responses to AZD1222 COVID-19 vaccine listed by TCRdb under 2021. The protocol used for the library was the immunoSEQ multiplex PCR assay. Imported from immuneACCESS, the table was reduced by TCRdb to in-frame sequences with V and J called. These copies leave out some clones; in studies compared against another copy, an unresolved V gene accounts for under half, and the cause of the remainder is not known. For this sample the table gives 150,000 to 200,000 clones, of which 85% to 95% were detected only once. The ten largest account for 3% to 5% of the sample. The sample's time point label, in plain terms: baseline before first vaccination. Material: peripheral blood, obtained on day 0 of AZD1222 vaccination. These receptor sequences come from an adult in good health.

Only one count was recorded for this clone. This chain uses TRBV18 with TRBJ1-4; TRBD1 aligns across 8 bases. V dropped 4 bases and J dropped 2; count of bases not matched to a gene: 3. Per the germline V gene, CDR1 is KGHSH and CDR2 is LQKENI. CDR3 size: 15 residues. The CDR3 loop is CASSQDRATNEKLFF. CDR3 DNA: TGTGCCAGCTCACAGGACAGGGCTACTAATGAAAAACTGTTTTTT.

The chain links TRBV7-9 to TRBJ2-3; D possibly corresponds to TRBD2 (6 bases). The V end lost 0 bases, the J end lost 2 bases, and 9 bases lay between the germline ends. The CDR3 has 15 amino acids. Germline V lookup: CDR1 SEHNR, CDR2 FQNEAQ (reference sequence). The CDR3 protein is CASSLAAGITDTQYF. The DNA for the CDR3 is TGTGCCAGCAGCTTAGCCGCGGGGATCACAGATACGCAGTATTTT.

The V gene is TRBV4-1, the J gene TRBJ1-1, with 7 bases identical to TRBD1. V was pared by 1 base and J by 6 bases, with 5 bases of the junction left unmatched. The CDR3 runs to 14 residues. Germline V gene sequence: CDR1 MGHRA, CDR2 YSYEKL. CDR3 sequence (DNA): TGCGCCAGCAGCCAAGTTGGGGACAGAGCTGAAGCTTTCTTT. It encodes CASSQVGDRAEAFF.

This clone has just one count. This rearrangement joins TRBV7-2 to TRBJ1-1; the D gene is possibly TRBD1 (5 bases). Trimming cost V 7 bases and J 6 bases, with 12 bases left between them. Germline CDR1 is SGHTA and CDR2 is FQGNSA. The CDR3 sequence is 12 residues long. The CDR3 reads CASKHEGAEAFF. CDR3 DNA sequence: TGTGCCAGCAAGCACGAAGGGGCTGAAGCTTTCTTT.

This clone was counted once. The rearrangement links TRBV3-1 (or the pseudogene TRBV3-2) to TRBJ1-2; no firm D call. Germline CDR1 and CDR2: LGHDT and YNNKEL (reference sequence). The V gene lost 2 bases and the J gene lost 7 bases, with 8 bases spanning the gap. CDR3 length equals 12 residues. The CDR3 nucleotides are TGTGCCAGCAGCCAATTTGAGGGTGGCTACACCTTC. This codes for CASSQFEGGYTF.

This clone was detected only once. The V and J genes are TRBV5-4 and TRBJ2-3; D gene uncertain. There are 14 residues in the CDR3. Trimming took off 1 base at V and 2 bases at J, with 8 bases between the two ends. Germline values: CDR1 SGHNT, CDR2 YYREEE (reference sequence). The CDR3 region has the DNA TGTGCCAGCAGCTTGTCCTGGAACACAGATACGCAGTATTTT. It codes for CASSLSWNTDTQYF.

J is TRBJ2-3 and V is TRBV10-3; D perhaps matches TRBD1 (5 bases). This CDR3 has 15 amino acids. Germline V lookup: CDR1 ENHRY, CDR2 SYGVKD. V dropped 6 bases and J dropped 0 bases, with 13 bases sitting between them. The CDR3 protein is CAIRGVSGSTDTQYF. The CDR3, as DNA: TGTGCCATCAGAGGGGTATCAGGGAGCACAGATACGCAGTATTTT.

The CDR3 coding sequence is TGTGCCAGCTCACCGCGGGACAGGGGTAGCTCTGGGGCCAACGTCCTGACTTTC. Protein product: CASSPRDRGSSGANVLTF. The chain employs TRBV18 and TRBJ2-6; 10 bases are a match to TRBD1. CDR1 is KGHSH and CDR2 is LQKENI in the germline V gene. This CDR3 has 18 amino acids. After removal of 3 bases from V and 0 bases from J, the junction contained 5 bases not matched to a gene.

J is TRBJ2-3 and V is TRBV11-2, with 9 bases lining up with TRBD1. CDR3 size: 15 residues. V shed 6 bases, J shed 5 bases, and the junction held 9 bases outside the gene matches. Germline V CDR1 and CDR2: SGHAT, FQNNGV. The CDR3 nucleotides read TGTGCCAGCAGTTATGACAGGGGGTCAGGAGATACGCAGTATTTT. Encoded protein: CASSYDRGSGDTQYF.

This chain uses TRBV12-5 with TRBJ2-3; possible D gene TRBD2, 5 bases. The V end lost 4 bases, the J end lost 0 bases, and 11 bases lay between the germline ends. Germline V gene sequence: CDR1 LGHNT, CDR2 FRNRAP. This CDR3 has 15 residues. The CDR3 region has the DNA TGTGCTAGTGGTTCCTTAGCGACTAGCACAGATACGCAGTATTTT. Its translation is CASGSLATSTDTQYF.

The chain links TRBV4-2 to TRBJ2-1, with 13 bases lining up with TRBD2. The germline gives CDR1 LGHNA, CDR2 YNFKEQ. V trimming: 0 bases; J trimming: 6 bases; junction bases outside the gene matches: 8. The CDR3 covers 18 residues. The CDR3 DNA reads TGTGCCAGCAGCCAAGATCATTTACTAGCGGGAGGGACCAATGAGCAGTTCTTC. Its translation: CASSQDHLLAGGTNEQFF.

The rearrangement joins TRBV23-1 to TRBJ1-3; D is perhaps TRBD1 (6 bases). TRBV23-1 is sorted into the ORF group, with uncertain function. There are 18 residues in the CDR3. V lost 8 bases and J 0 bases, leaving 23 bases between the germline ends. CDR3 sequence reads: CASGFGRGPQLSGNTIYF. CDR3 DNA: TGCGCCAGCGGCTTTGGCAGGGGTCCACAGCTCTCTGGAAACACCATATATTTT.

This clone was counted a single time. CDR3 loop: CASSLLGNTGELFF. For the CDR3, the DNA is TGCGCCAGCAGCTTACTAGGGAACACCGGGGAGCTGTTTTTT. V is TRBV5-1 and J is TRBJ2-2; maybe TRBD2 (5 bases). The CDR3 spans 14 residues. V lost 2 bases, J lost 1 base, and 6 bases lay in between. Germline V lookup: CDR1 SGHRS, CDR2 YFSETQ.

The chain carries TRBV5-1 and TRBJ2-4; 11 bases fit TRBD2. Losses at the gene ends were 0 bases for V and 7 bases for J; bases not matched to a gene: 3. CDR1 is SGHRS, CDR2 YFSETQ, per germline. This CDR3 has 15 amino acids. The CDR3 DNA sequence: TGCGCCAGCAGCTTGGGCCCTAGCGGGAGGAACATTCAGTACTTC. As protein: CASSLGPSGRNIQYF. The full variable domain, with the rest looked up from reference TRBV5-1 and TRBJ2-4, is KAGVTQTPRYLIKTRGQQVTLSCSPISGHRSVSWYQQTPGQGLQFLFEYFSETQRNKGNFPGRFSGRQFSNSRSEMNVSTLELGDSALYLCASSLGPSGRNIQYFGAGTRLSVL.

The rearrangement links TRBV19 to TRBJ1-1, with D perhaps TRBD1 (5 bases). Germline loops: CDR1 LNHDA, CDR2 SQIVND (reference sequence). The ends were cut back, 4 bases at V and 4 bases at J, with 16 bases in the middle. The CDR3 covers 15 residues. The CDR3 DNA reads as TGTGCCAGTAGTAGGATCGGGACGGTTGGCACTGAAGCTTTCTTT. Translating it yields CASSRIGTVGTEAFF.

This chain's CDR3 is CASSVGGGGYGYTF. CDR3 DNA sequence: TGTGCCAGCAGCGTAGGGGGAGGGGGATATGGCTACACCTTC. This chain joins TRBV9 and TRBJ1-2, with a tentative D call TRBD1 (6 bases). V was shortened by 0 bases and J by 5 bases, with 11 bases between the two germline ends. This CDR3 is 14 amino acids long. Per germline, CDR1 SGDLS and CDR2 YYNGEE.

CDR3 in amino acids: CASSLVQGTNEKLFF. The CDR3 nucleotides read TGCGCCAGCAGCTTGGTACAGGGAACAAATGAAAAACTGTTTTTT. The rearrangement uses TRBV5-1 and TRBJ1-4, with TRBD1 as a possible D gene (6 bases). CDR1 is SGHRS, CDR2 YFSETQ, per germline. CDR3 length: 15 residues. Trimming removed 0 bases from V and 5 bases from J, with 11 bases in between. The variable domain in full, with the rest retrieved from reference TRBV5-1 and TRBJ1-4, is KAGVTQTPRYLIKTRGQQVTLSCSPISGHRSVSWYQQTPGQGLQFLFEYFSETQRNKGNFPGRFSGRQFSNSRSEMNVSTLELGDSALYLCASSLVQGTNEKLFFGSGTQLSVL.

The CDR3 loop is CASSVGPREGRTF. CDR3 in DNA: TGTGCCAGCAGCGTAGGGCCCAGGGAAGGTCGAACCTTC. The chain carries TRBV9 and TRBJ1-2; D might be TRBD1 (5 bases). The CDR3 sequence is 13 residues long. Trimming stripped 0 bases from V and 14 bases from J, with 17 bases between. The V gene's germline CDR1 is SGDLS and CDR2 YYNGEE.

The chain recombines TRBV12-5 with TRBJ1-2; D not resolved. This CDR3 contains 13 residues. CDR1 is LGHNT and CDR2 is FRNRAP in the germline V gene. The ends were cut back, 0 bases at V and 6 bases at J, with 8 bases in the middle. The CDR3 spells CASGLVSGNGYTF. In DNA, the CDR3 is TGTGCTAGTGGTTTGGTATCTGGGAATGGCTACACCTTC.

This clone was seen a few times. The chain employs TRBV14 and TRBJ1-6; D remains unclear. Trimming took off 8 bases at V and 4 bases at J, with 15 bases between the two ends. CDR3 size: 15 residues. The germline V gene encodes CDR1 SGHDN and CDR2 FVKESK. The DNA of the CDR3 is TGTGCCAGCCGCCCGACAAATACATATAATTCACCCCTCCACTTT. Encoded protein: CASRPTNTYNSPLHF.

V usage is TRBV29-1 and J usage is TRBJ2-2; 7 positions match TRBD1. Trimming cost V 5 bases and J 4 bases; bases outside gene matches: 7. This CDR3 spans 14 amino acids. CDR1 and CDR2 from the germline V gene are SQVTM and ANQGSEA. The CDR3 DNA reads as TGCAGCGTTTTAAGAACAGGGGCCACCGGGGAGCTGTTTTTT. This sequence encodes CSVLRTGATGELFF.